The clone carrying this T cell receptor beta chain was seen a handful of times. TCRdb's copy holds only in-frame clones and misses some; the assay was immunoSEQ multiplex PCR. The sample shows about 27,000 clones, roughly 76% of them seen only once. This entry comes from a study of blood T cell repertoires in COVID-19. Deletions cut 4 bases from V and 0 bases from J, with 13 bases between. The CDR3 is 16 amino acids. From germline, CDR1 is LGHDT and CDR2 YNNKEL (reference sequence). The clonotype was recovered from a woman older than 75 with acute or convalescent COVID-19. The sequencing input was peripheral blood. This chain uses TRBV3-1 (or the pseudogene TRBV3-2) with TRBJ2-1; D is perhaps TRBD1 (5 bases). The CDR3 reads CASSPQRRGSYNEQFF. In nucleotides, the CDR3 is TGTGCCAGCAGCCCACAGCGAAGGGGCTCCTACAATGAGCAGTTCTTC.